Each of the 3 T cell receptor beta chains below was sequenced from the same sample in a study of response to subunit inactivated influenza vaccine. TCRdb reprocessed the RT-PCR reads with MiXCR, giving one entry per CDR3 protein. The sample lists about 160,000 distinct CDR3 sequences; about 10% were seen once. The sequences come from CD8+ T cells sorted from PBMCs, collected approximately 25 months after vaccination. These TCRs come from a man aged 45 to 75 who received an inactivated influenza vaccine.

The V and J genes are TRBV11-2 and TRBJ2-4, with 16 positions matching TRBD2. The CDR3 covers 20 residues. Germline lookup yields CDR1 SGHAT and CDR2 FQNNGV. V was clipped by 6 bases and J by 3 bases; unmatched bases: 14. This CDR3 is CASSAKIGTSGGADKNIQYF. The CDR3 DNA reads as TGTGCCAGCAGTGCCAAGATAGGGACTAGCGGGGGGGCGGACAAAAACATTCAGTACTTC.

This clonotype was seen more than once but under ten times. This chain connects TRBV11-2 to TRBJ2-3; no firm D call. V lost 2 bases to trimming and J lost 4 bases, with 13 bases between them. Germline CDR1 SGHAT, CDR2 FQNNGV. The length of the CDR3 is 15 residues. The CDR3: CASSLWAGGADTQYF. CDR3 nucleotides: TGTGCCAGCAGCTTATGGGCAGGCGGTGCAGATACGCAGTATTTT.

This clonotype has only a few counts. The chain has TRBV6-5 and TRBJ2-7; no clear D gene. The CDR3 is 13 residues long. V was shortened by 0 bases and J by 0 bases, with 3 bases between the two germline ends. Germline V gives CDR1 MNHEY, CDR2 SVGAGI. CDR3 bases: TGTGCCAGCAGTTACTCGCACTCCTACGAGCAGTACTTC. Translated, it gives CASSYSHSYEQYF.